This T cell receptor (beta chain) is drawn from a study of T cells after posttransplantation cyclophosphamide. Overall study results and limits: Recipient CMV seropositivity and CMV reactivation strongly tracked TRB clonality. Later post-transplant blood repertoires were often dominated by donor CD8+ memory clones.

Clones were sequenced by immunoSEQ multiplex PCR, and TCRdb holds only the in-frame ones, with some missing. The repertoire holds 42,000 or so clones, with 90% as singletons. Busulfan-fludarabine conditioning, marrow transplant, and cyclophosphamide on days +3 and +4 were administered. The ends lost 0 bases at V and 6 bases at J; junction bases unmatched: 3. Per germline, CDR1 SEHNR and CDR2 FQNEAQ (reference sequence). This CDR3 has 14 residues. Turning to this clone: The target antigen is unknown.

This sequence was found in a male patient in his sixties or seventies who received an allogeneic stem cell transplant from a related donor and was CMV-positive. The graft donor may be the source of some T cells. The chain joins TRBV7-9 to TRBJ2-3, with 7 bases matching TRBD1. This specimen consisted of PBMCs, obtained around 58 days after allogeneic stem cell transplant with posttransplant cyclophosphamide. Written as DNA, the CDR3 is TGTGCCAGCAGCTTAGCAGAGACAGGGGATACGCAGTATTTT. Encoded protein: CASSLAETGDTQYF.